The following is a T cell receptor beta chain sequence with its context. Sequencing was performed with immunoSEQ multiplex PCR; in TCRdb, only in-frame clones are kept and a portion is missing. This sample carries 250,000 to 350,000 clones, around 89% of them seen once, and the ten largest clones take around 0.8%. This sample is part of a study of blood T cell repertoires in COVID-19. About the research overall: Samples representing acute and convalescent COVID-19 were sourced from the United States, Italy and Spain.

The germline V gene has CDR1 MDHEN and CDR2 SYDVKM. The CDR3 contains 16 residues. The V gene end was trimmed by 5 bases and the J gene end by 4 bases; junction bases not matched to a gene: 5. The receptor comes from a man aged 25 to 40 with acute or convalescent COVID-19. The chain carries TRBV28 and TRBJ2-1; 13 nucleotides line up with TRBD2. Sequenced sample: peripheral blood. Here the CDR3 DNA reads TGTGCCAGCAGTCGGACTAGCGGGAGAAATTACAATGAGCAGTTCTTC. Its translation: CASSRTSGRNYNEQFF.